These 31 T cell receptor beta chains were all obtained from the same sample, sequenced in a study of human T cells and chemical hapten exposure. Sample time point: pre-sensitization, week 0. As to treatment: therapeutic diphenylcyclopropenone sensitization with weekly scalp DPC. TCRdb reprocessed the RACE reads with MiXCR, giving one entry per CDR3 protein. The sample shows over 300,000 distinct CDR3 sequences, approximately 5.1% of them seen only once. Sequenced here: whole blood, sampled in connection with sensitization to the hapten diphenylcyclopropenone (DPC). These receptors were obtained from a woman in her fifties or sixties with alopecia areata. Some clones in this sample may be carry-over from other donors' samples.

This chain links TRBV7-2 with TRBJ2-1; a possible D gene is TRBD1 (5 bases). CDR1 and CDR2 (germline): SGHTA, FQGNSA. The CDR3 has 13 residues. V was trimmed by 5 bases and J by 4 bases, leaving 9 bases between them. The CDR3, as DNA: TGTGCCAGCAGCGTGACAGTTTACAATGAGCAGTTCTTC. The encoded protein is CASSVTVYNEQFF.

The V gene is TRBV3-1, the J gene TRBJ2-7; D is perhaps TRBD2 (5 bases). Germline V gives CDR1 LGHDT, CDR2 YNNKEL (reference sequence). This CDR3 contains 13 residues. V lost 4 bases and J lost 3, with 10 bases in between. CDR3 residues: CASSRAGNYEQYF. The DNA for the CDR3 is TGTGCCAGCAGCCGCGCCGGGAACTACGAGCAGTACTTC.

This clonotype was picked up many times. The V gene is TRBV27, the J gene TRBJ2-2; unclear D gene. Trimming took 0 bases from V and 0 from J, leaving 20 bases between them. The CDR3 is 20 residues long. The V gene's germline CDR1 is MNHEY and CDR2 SMNVEV (reference sequence). The CDR3 DNA sequence: TGTGCCAGCAGTTTATCGTACTTCTCCAATGATAATACGAACACCGGGGAGCTGTTTTTT. Protein product: CASSLSYFSNDNTNTGELFF.

This clonotype was seen ten or more times. The chain has TRBV29-1 and TRBJ1-4, with 7 positions matching TRBD1. In germline, CDR1 is SQVTM, CDR2 ANQGSEA. This CDR3 region has 14 residues. The ends lost 3 bases at V and 6 bases at J; junction bases unmatched: 7. This chain's CDR3 is CSVDLTGRHEKLFF. CDR3 coding DNA: TGCAGCGTTGACCTGACAGGGCGGCATGAAAAACTGTTTTTT.

This clonotype was recorded a few times. The CDR3 loop is CAWRSRVLFSGANVLTF. CDR3 sequence (DNA): TGTGCCTGGAGATCCCGGGTCCTTTTCTCTGGGGCCAACGTCCTGACTTTC. This chain connects TRBV30 to TRBJ2-6; D not certain. V lost 3 bases and J lost 0, with 15 bases in between. CDR3 length: 17 amino acids. Germline-derived CDR1 and CDR2 are GTSNPN and SVGIG (reference sequence).

The chain recombines TRBV6-5 with TRBJ1-1; perhaps TRBD1 as D (5 bases). The length of the CDR3 is 13 residues. The germline V and J ends were trimmed by 5 bases and 3 bases, with 10 bases remaining between them. The germline gives CDR1 MNHEY, CDR2 SVGAGI. CDR3 sequence reads: CASSGNRYTEAFF. CDR3 DNA sequence: TGTGCCAGCAGTGGGAACAGGTACACTGAAGCTTTCTTT.

Here the CDR3 reads CASSIGGSNQPQHF. CDR3 nucleotide sequence: TGTGCCAGTAGTATAGGCGGGAGCAATCAGCCCCAGCATTTT. This sequence joins TRBV19 and TRBJ1-5; no clear D gene. V gave up 1 base and J gave up 1 base, with 5 bases separating them. Germline-derived CDR1 and CDR2 are LNHDA and SQIVND (reference sequence). The CDR3 has 14 amino acids.

This clonotype was picked up a small number of times. The chain uses TRBV4-1 and TRBJ1-2, with 7 bases fitting TRBD1. V was pared by 4 bases and J by 4 bases, with 9 bases of the junction left unmatched. Germline V CDR1 and CDR2: MGHRA, YSYEKL. This CDR3 has 15 amino acids. This CDR3 reads CASSLGTEGPYGYTF. DNA for the CDR3: TGCGCCAGCAGCCTAGGGACAGAAGGGCCCTATGGCTACACCTTC.

CDR3 nucleotides: TGTGCCAGCAGTGGCCCCCGGGGGGGGAACACTGAAGCTTTCTTT. The encoded protein is CASSGPRGGNTEAFF. This chain uses TRBV12-3 or TRBV12-4 with TRBJ1-1; possibly TRBD1 for D (5 bases). The V end was cut by 5 bases, the J end by 1 base, with 14 bases between. The CDR3 is 15 amino acids.

This clonotype appeared many times. The chain has TRBV6-2 or TRBV6-3 and TRBJ2-1, with 11 bases matching TRBD2. The trim removed 0 bases at V and 9 bases at J, leaving 7 bases unmatched. CDR1 and CDR2 (germline): MNHEY, SVGEGT. The CDR3 runs to 16 residues. CDR3 DNA: TGTGCCAGCAGTTACTCGAAACTAGCGGGAGTGACTGAGCAGTTCTTC. Protein: CASSYSKLAGVTEQFF.

The chain carries TRBV25-1 and TRBJ2-5; perhaps TRBD1 as D (6 bases). V shed 7 bases and J shed 1 base, with 10 bases lying between them. Per the germline V gene, CDR1 is MGHDK and CDR2 is SYGVNS. The CDR3 is 13 amino acids. The CDR3 is CASNRDIQETQYF. The CDR3 DNA sequence: TGTGCCAGCAACAGGGACATCCAAGAGACCCAGTACTTC.

This clonotype occurred many times. This chain connects TRBV27 to TRBJ2-7, with 8 bases fitting TRBD2. This CDR3 is built from 16 residues. V dropped 0 bases and J dropped 0; count of bases not matched to a gene: 4. Per the germline V gene, CDR1 is MNHEY and CDR2 is SMNVEV (reference sequence). The CDR3 is CASSLSLAGSSYEQYF. The CDR3 DNA reads TGTGCCAGCAGTTTATCCTTAGCGGGGAGCTCCTACGAGCAGTACTTC.

This clonotype was recorded at least ten times. This sequence joins TRBV6-2 or TRBV6-3 and TRBJ2-3, with TRBD1 matching over 7 bases. The germline CDR1 and CDR2 sequences are MNHEY and SVGEGT. The V and J ends lost 5 bases and 4 bases, in that order; junction bases with no gene match: 15. The CDR3 covers 17 residues. DNA for the CDR3: TGTGCCAGCAGTCCCTTCGGGCAGGGGGTTTCCGCAGATACGCAGTATTTT. Amino acid sequence: CASSPFGQGVSADTQYF.

The chain combines TRBV20-1 with TRBJ2-3, with D possibly TRBD2 on 6 matching bases. This CDR3 spans 15 amino acids. The germline gives CDR1 DFQATT, CDR2 SNEGSKA (reference sequence). Trimming shortened V by 5 bases and J by 3 bases, and 18 bases separated the two germline ends. CDR3 nucleotides: TGCAGTGCTCCAACCAATGGTGGGAGGACAGATACGCAGTATTTT. Its protein product is CSAPTNGGRTDTQYF.

In its sample, this clonotype was seen many times. The CDR3 loop is CASSDSRETEAFF. CDR3 coding DNA: TGTGCCAGCAGTGATTCGAGGGAAACTGAAGCTTTCTTT. The chain joins TRBV2 to TRBJ1-1; D remains ambiguous. Looked up from germline, CDR1 is SNHLY and CDR2 is FYNNEI. This CDR3 has 13 residues. The ends were cut back, 3 bases at V and 5 bases at J, with 10 bases in the middle.

This clonotype was picked up many times. This chain connects TRBV29-1 to TRBJ2-5; tentatively, D is TRBD2 (5 bases). In germline, CDR1 is SQVTM, CDR2 ANQGSEA. The V gene lost 5 bases and the J gene lost 7 bases, with 11 bases spanning the gap. This CDR3 region has 11 residues. CDR3 bases: TGCAGCGTTCCGGCCAGCGGGACCCAGTACTTC. Residues: CSVPASGTQYF.

Comments on this clonotype: Given a much more abundant clone one base away, this may be a read error. The V and J genes are TRBV27 and TRBJ2-7, with D unresolved. The V gene lost 3 bases and the J gene lost 8 bases, with 8 bases spanning the gap. This CDR3 is built from 11 residues. Germline CDR1 reads MNHEY; CDR2 reads SMNVEV (reference sequence). The chain's CDR3 is CASSFVGQQYF. Here the CDR3 DNA reads TGTGCCAGCAGTTTTGTGGGTCAGCAGTACTTC.

This clonotype was seen at least ten times. V gene TRBV7-9 combines with J gene TRBJ1-1; TRBD1 matches at 7 bases. Germline loops: CDR1 SEHNR, CDR2 FQNEAQ (reference sequence). The CDR3 has 15 amino acids. The junction had 6 bases not matched to a gene; V was cut back by 5 bases and J by 0 bases. CDR3 sequence: CASSPPTGLNTEAFF. In DNA form, the CDR3 reads TGTGCCAGCAGCCCCCCGACAGGGCTGAACACTGAAGCTTTCTTT.

This clonotype appeared a few times. This chain links TRBV20-1 with TRBJ1-5; TRBD1 matches 7 bases. From germline, CDR1 is DFQATT and CDR2 SNEGSKA (reference sequence). V lost 4 bases to trimming and J lost 4 bases; unmatched junction nucleotides: 7. CDR3 length: 14 amino acids. CDR3 sequence: CSATPGTVNQPQHF. The CDR3 DNA is TGCAGTGCTACCCCGGGGACAGTTAATCAGCCCCAGCATTTT.

The V call is TRBV15, the J call TRBJ2-3; D ambiguous. Germline V gives CDR1 LNHNV, CDR2 YYDKDF (reference sequence). V shed 6 bases and J shed 5 bases, with 18 bases lying between them. This CDR3 region has 15 residues. This chain's CDR3 is CATRDRRLLGDTQYF. The CDR3 DNA follows: TGTGCCACCAGAGACCGCCGATTGCTAGGAGATACGCAGTATTTT.

This clonotype was seen more than once but under ten times. V gene TRBV21-1 combines with J gene TRBJ2-3. TRBV21-1 is shown as a pseudogene. The CDR3 sequence is 13 residues long. The CDR3 DNA sequence: TGTGCCAGCAGTCCACTACGCACAGATACGCAGTATTTT. Protein: CASSPLRTDTQYF.

The CDR3 nucleotides are TGTGCCATCTCCTCCGCAGGCGGGAACACTGAAGCTTTCTTT. Translated, it gives CAISSAGGNTEAFF. The gene calls are TRBV10-3 and TRBJ1-1; D is unresolved. Trimming left V 8 bases short and J 1 base short, with 14 bases between. This CDR3 is built from 14 residues. CDR1 and CDR2 (germline): ENHRY, SYGVKD.

This clonotype has a count of ten or more. This chain connects TRBV5-1 to TRBJ2-5, with D unclear. The CDR3 sequence is 14 residues long. Germline assignment: CDR1 SGHRS and CDR2 YFSETQ. V lost 4 bases and J 1 base, leaving 11 bases between the germline ends. In DNA, the CDR3 is TGCGCCAGCAGCCAGGACGGACCCCAAGAGACCCAGTACTTC. It is translated as CASSQDGPQETQYF.

This clonotype was counted many times. The rearrangement links TRBV6-2 or TRBV6-3 to TRBJ2-3, with a weak D call TRBD1 (6 bases). Germline V lookup: CDR1 MNHEY, CDR2 SVGEGT. V lost 2 bases, J lost 1 base, and 7 bases lay in between. This CDR3 has 14 amino acids. In DNA form, the CDR3 reads TGTGCCAGCAGTTACGCAGGGGGCACAGATACGCAGTATTTT. It encodes CASSYAGGTDTQYF.

This clonotype was detected many times. The V call is TRBV24-1, the J call TRBJ1-5; a possible D gene is TRBD1 (6 bases). The CDR3 extends over 13 amino acids. Trimming took off 4 bases at V and 7 bases at J, with 10 bases between the two ends. Germline values: CDR1 KGHDR, CDR2 SFDVKD. CDR3 loop: CATSEGGGQPQHF. The DNA of the CDR3 is TGTGCCACCAGTGAAGGGGGGGGCCAGCCCCAGCATTTT.

Notes on this clonotype: Possible read error: a much larger clone is one base away. The rearrangement links TRBV28 to TRBJ2-7; TRBD1 matches at 10 bases. CDR3 length: 16 amino acids. Germline CDR1 is MDHEN and CDR2 is SYDVKM. V lost 10 bases, J lost 3 bases, and 15 bases stayed unmatched. CDR3 sequence reads: CATLGDRGFSNYEQYF. CDR3 bases: TGTGCCACCCTGGGGGACAGGGGTTTTTCTAACTACGAGCAGTACTTC.

This clonotype was seen at least ten times. The V gene is TRBV12-3 or TRBV12-4, the J gene TRBJ1-2; D unclear. This CDR3 contains 17 residues. V lost 8 bases and J lost 0, with 22 bases in between. The DNA of the CDR3 is TGTGCCAGCGTAAGAACGGGCGGCAGCATAACTAACTATGGCTACACCTTC. It is translated as CASVRTGGSITNYGYTF.

This clonotype was recorded many times. The chain couples TRBV28 to TRBJ2-3; possibly TRBD2 for D (5 bases). Trimming removed 5 bases from V and 1 base from J, with 13 bases in between. This CDR3 region has 15 residues. In germline, CDR1 is MDHEN, CDR2 SYDVKM. CDR3 residues: CASSPSSWGTDTQYF. As DNA, the CDR3 is TGTGCCAGCAGTCCGTCTAGCTGGGGCACAGATACGCAGTATTTT.

CDR3 bases: TGTGCCAGCACTAAAGGGGGCCCGGGACTAGTAATCGGGGAGCTGTTTTTT. Its protein is CASTKGGPGLVIGELFF. The chain couples TRBV7-2 to TRBJ2-2, with D perhaps TRBD2 (8 bases). The ends were cut back, 7 bases at V and 7 bases at J, with 25 bases in the middle. The germline V gene encodes CDR1 SGHTA and CDR2 FQGNSA. The CDR3 contains 17 residues.

This clonotype has just a few counts. CDR3 residues: CASSFRVPKNIQYF. CDR3 DNA: TGTGCCAGCAGCTTCCGGGTCCCCAAAAACATTCAGTACTTC. The V call is TRBV13, the J call TRBJ2-4; D gene unclear. Looked up from germline, CDR1 is PRHDT and CDR2 is FYEKMQ (reference sequence). The germline V and J ends were trimmed by 3 bases and 2 bases, with 8 bases remaining between them. This CDR3 region has 14 residues.

The table lists this clonotype with a few counts. The chain couples TRBV2 to TRBJ1-1; 9 bases fit TRBD1. Trimming took 7 bases from V and 4 from J; bases not matched to a gene: 4. The CDR3 length is 13 residues. Germline values: CDR1 SNHLY, CDR2 FYNNEI. The CDR3 nucleotides are TGTGCCAGCATGAAGACAGGGGGCACTGAAGCTTTCTTT. It yields the protein CASMKTGGTEAFF.